Below, 31 T cell receptor beta chains from the same sample are listed, as sequenced in a study of T-cell memory formation after mild COVID-19. Each CDR3 protein is one row after TCRdb ran MiXCR on the 5' RACE reads. The top ten clones hold around a fifth of a sample with 250,000 to 350,000 distinct CDR3 sequences, approximately 19% of them seen once. Sequencing input: PBMCs or a T cell subset sorted from them (not recorded which). The source is a young man who had mild COVID-19 (a few samples of this study predate the infection). Cell type and time point are not known.

There are a few counts of this clonotype. The chain couples TRBV10-3 to TRBJ2-5, with 8 bases aligning to TRBD2. After removal of 8 bases from V and 5 bases from J, the junction contained 7 bases not matched to a gene. The germline V gene encodes CDR1 ENHRY and CDR2 SYGVKD. This CDR3 comprises 13 residues. The CDR3: CAIGGSGEETQYF. DNA of the CDR3: TGTGCCATCGGGGGTAGCGGGGAGGAGACCCAGTACTTC.

This clonotype appeared a few times. The DNA of the CDR3 is TGTGCCAGCAGTTACCTCGACGAGCAGTACGTC. This gives the protein CASSYLDEQYV. The rearrangement joins TRBV6-2 or TRBV6-3 to TRBJ2-7; D gene ambiguous. Germline V CDR1 and CDR2: MNHEY, SVGEGT. This CDR3 region has 11 residues. V shed 2 bases and J shed 5 bases, with 4 bases lying between them.

The sample holds a few counts of this clonotype. V is TRBV5-1 and J is TRBJ1-1, with D hard to call. This CDR3 spans 12 amino acids. Looked up from germline, CDR1 is SGHRS and CDR2 is YFSETQ. Trimming cost V 0 bases and J 6 bases, with 6 bases left between them. The CDR3 bases are TGCGCCAGCAGCTTGGGGACCCCTGAAGCTTTCTTT. Protein: CASSLGTPEAFF.

The rearrangement links TRBV20-1 to TRBJ2-1, with D uncertain. Germline CDR1 DFQATT, CDR2 SNEGSKA (reference sequence). Between the trimmed V and J ends, which lost 6 bases and 6 bases, there was a span of 12 bases. The CDR3 has 12 residues. Here the CDR3 DNA reads TGCAGTGCGACCGGGTGGCCCAATGAGCAGTTCTTC. Its translation: CSATGWPNEQFF.

This clonotype was seen only a few times. The gene calls are TRBV7-6 and TRBJ2-6; D is unclear. V gave up 1 base and J gave up 2 bases, with 9 bases separating them. The CDR3 totals 16 residues. Per germline, CDR1 SGHVS and CDR2 FNYEAQ. DNA of the CDR3: TGTGCCAGCAGCTTAGTGGTCAGCACTGGGGCCAACGTCCTGACTTTC. Translation: CASSLVVSTGANVLTF.

This clonotype was detected a few times. The rearrangement links TRBV27 to TRBJ2-7, with TRBD1 matching 9 bases. The trim removed 5 bases at V and 5 bases at J, leaving 7 bases unmatched. The germline gives CDR1 MNHEY, CDR2 SMNVEV (reference sequence). There are 14 residues in the CDR3. The CDR3 sequence is CASSRAGTGHEQYV. Written as DNA, the CDR3 is TGTGCCAGCAGTAGAGCCGGGACAGGGCACGAGCAGTACGTC.

This sequence joins TRBV7-9 and TRBJ1-1; 9 bases line up with TRBD1. The V segment lost 4 bases and the J segment 5 bases; nucleotides outside the gene matches: 8. Germline V CDR1 and CDR2: SEHNR, FQNEAQ (reference sequence). The CDR3 sequence is 15 residues long. The CDR3 spells CASSSGTGLGTEAFF. Here the CDR3 DNA reads TGTGCCAGCAGCTCAGGGACAGGGTTGGGGACTGAAGCTTTCTTT.

Ten or more counts support this clonotype. The rearrangement joins TRBV7-2 to TRBJ1-5, with a tentative D call TRBD1 (6 bases). This CDR3 is 13 amino acids long. With 4 bases removed from V and 6 bases from J, the gap between germline ends came to 10 bases. Germline CDR1 is SGHTA and CDR2 is FQGNSA. CDR3 loop: CASSSQGSQPQHF. The CDR3 DNA is TGTGCCAGCAGCTCTCAGGGGAGTCAGCCCCAGCATTTT. The variable domain in full, completed from reference TRBV7-2 and TRBJ1-5, reads GAGVSQSPSNKVTEKGKDVELRCDPISGHTALYWYRQSLGQGLEFLIYFQGNSAPDKSGLPSDRFSAERTGGSVSTLTIQRTQQEDSAVYLCASSSQGSQPQHFGDGTRLSIL.

V usage is TRBV12-3 or TRBV12-4 and J usage is TRBJ2-5; 8 bases align to TRBD2. V lost 3 bases to trimming and J lost 1 base; unmatched junction nucleotides: 4. This CDR3 has 15 amino acids. In DNA, the CDR3 is TGTGCCAGCAGTTTGATGAGCGGGGGCCAAGAGACCCAGTACTTC. Its protein product is CASSLMSGGQETQYF.

The V gene is TRBV6-5, the J gene TRBJ1-2; D ambiguous. With 6 bases removed from V and 4 bases from J, the gap between germline ends came to 9 bases. The germline V gene has CDR1 MNHEY and CDR2 SVGAGI. The CDR3 extends over 12 amino acids. CDR3 nucleotide sequence: TGTGCCAGCAGGTCCCCAGGCTATGGCTACACCTTC. Encoded protein: CASRSPGYGYTF.

The chain uses TRBV10-2 and TRBJ2-3, with D unclear. The V gene lost 3 bases and the J gene lost 6 bases, with 13 bases spanning the gap. Germline lookup yields CDR1 WSHSY and CDR2 SAAADI. CDR3 length equals 14 residues. CDR3 nucleotides: TGCGCCAGCAGTGAACCGGGTAACTTTGATACGCAGTATTTT. Amino acid sequence: CASSEPGNFDTQYF.

This clonotype was seen more than once but under ten times. The chain has TRBV7-2 and TRBJ2-1; perhaps TRBD1 as D (6 bases). CDR1 and CDR2 (germline): SGHTA, FQGNSA. The CDR3 covers 12 residues. V lost 9 bases, J lost 1 base, and 7 bases lay in between. The CDR3 here is CASGQSYNEQFF. The CDR3 region has the DNA TGTGCCAGTGGACAGTCCTACAATGAGCAGTTCTTC.

V gene TRBV7-3 combines with J gene TRBJ1-2; 8 bases match TRBD1. V lost 4 bases to trimming and J lost 6 bases; unmatched junction nucleotides: 4. The germline V gene encodes CDR1 SGHTA and CDR2 FQGTGA. The CDR3 runs 13 residues. The CDR3 DNA follows: TGTGCCAGCAGCTCGGGACAGGCCGATGGCTACACCTTC. Translating gives CASSSGQADGYTF.

This clonotype was counted between two and nine times. The chain combines TRBV4-2 with TRBJ1-6, with 8 bases lining up with TRBD1. V shed 0 bases, J shed 9 bases, and the junction held 4 bases outside the gene matches. CDR1 is LGHNA, CDR2 YNFKEQ, per germline. This CDR3 region has 15 residues. The CDR3 region is CASSQDRGRGSPLHF. The CDR3 nucleotides are TGTGCCAGCAGCCAAGACAGGGGGCGAGGTTCACCCCTCCACTTT.

The V gene is TRBV29-1, the J gene TRBJ2-1; either TRBD1 or TRBD2 may fit D (6 bases each). Trimming left V 0 bases short and J 5 bases short, with 14 bases between. The CDR3 runs 15 residues. CDR1 and CDR2 (germline): SQVTM, ANQGSEA. The CDR3 sequence: CSVEDVKGGNNEQFF. In DNA form, the CDR3 reads TGCAGCGTTGAAGATGTCAAGGGGGGCAACAATGAGCAGTTCTTC.

This clonotype was counted only a few times. The rearrangement links TRBV5-6 to TRBJ2-5; D not resolved. Germline V gene data show CDR1 as SGHDT and CDR2 as YYEEEE. V gave up 4 bases and J gave up 1 base, with 17 bases separating them. This CDR3 contains 16 residues. The CDR3 loop is CASSPRASWGQETQYF. The CDR3 bases are TGTGCCAGCAGCCCCCGGGCATCGTGGGGCCAAGAGACCCAGTACTTC.

The sample holds a few counts of this clonotype. The V call is TRBV5-1, the J call TRBJ2-3; 9 bases line up with TRBD1. In germline, CDR1 is SGHRS, CDR2 YFSETQ. The CDR3 contains 17 residues. The V and J ends lost 0 bases and 2 bases, in that order; junction bases with no gene match: 7. The CDR3 DNA follows: TGCGCCAGCAGCTTGGGGCACGGGACAGGGATCACAGATACGCAGTATTTT. It specifies CASSLGHGTGITDTQYF.

The table lists this clonotype with a few counts. The rearrangement links TRBV7-9 to TRBJ2-6; D is possibly TRBD2 (5 bases). The germline V and J ends were trimmed by 5 bases and 0 bases, with 17 bases remaining between them. The germline V gene has CDR1 SEHNR and CDR2 FQNEAQ (reference sequence). The CDR3 spans 18 residues. CDR3 coding DNA: TGTGCCAGCAGCCCCCTTTTAGGACTCAACTCTGGGGCCAACGTCCTGACTTTC. Translation gives CASSPLLGLNSGANVLTF.

This rearrangement joins TRBV20-1 to TRBJ2-3; no clear D. This CDR3 region has 11 residues. Germline-derived CDR1 and CDR2 are DFQATT and SNEGSKA (reference sequence). V was trimmed by 6 bases and J by 2 bases, leaving 6 bases between them. The CDR3 coding sequence is TGCAGTGCCGGTTACACAGATACGCAGTATTTT. This gives the protein CSAGYTDTQYF.

This clonotype came up a few times. Here the CDR3 DNA reads TGTGCCAGCAGCCCGGGACAGGGGGGGTACAATGAGCAGTTCTTC. As protein: CASSPGQGGYNEQFF. This chain connects TRBV11-2 to TRBJ2-1, with 11 bases lining up with TRBD1. The CDR3 spans 15 residues. Germline V gene data show CDR1 as SGHAT and CDR2 as FQNNGV. With 5 bases clipped from V and 4 bases from J, the junction kept 4 bases outside the gene matches. The full variable domain, its missing parts supplied by reference TRBV11-2 and TRBJ2-1, is EAGVAQSPRYKIIEKRQSVAFWCNPISGHATLYWYQQILGQGPKLLIQFQNNGVVDDSQLPKDRFSAERLKGVDSTLKIQPAKLEDSAVYLCASSPGQGGYNEQFFGPGTRLTVL.

CDR3 sequence reads: CASSLATSGGAVEQFF. The CDR3 DNA follows: TGTGCCAGCAGCTTAGCGACCAGCGGGGGGGCCGTTGAGCAGTTCTTC. This chain connects TRBV7-6 to TRBJ2-1; 10 bases are a match to TRBD2. The CDR3 extends over 16 amino acids. V was pared by 0 bases and J by 9 bases, with 8 bases of the junction left unmatched. Germline lookup yields CDR1 SGHVS and CDR2 FNYEAQ.

In this sample, this clonotype turned up once. In DNA form, the CDR3 reads TGTGCCAGCAGCCGCTGGAGGGGGCTGGGAGATACGCAGTATTTT. It translates to CASSRWRGLGDTQYF. The V and J genes are TRBV6-1 and TRBJ2-3; maybe TRBD1 (7 bases). Germline CDR1 is MNHNS and CDR2 is SASEGT. The CDR3 covers 15 residues. Trimming took off 6 bases at V and 5 bases at J, with 18 bases between the two ends.

The V call is TRBV3-1, the J call TRBJ2-1, with 10 bases identical to TRBD2. Germline values: CDR1 LGHDT, CDR2 YNNKEL (reference sequence). The CDR3 covers 15 residues. The V and J ends lost 6 bases and 4 bases, in that order; junction bases with no gene match: 6. The CDR3 is CASRLAGDSYNEQFF. The CDR3, as DNA: TGTGCCAGCAGGCTAGCGGGGGATAGTTACAATGAGCAGTTCTTC.

The rearrangement links TRBV7-3 to TRBJ2-5; weak D call: TRBD1 (5 bases). With 6 bases removed from V and 5 bases from J, the gap between germline ends came to 16 bases. Looked up from germline, CDR1 is SGHTA and CDR2 is FQGTGA. The CDR3 totals 14 residues. The CDR3 loop reads CASSERGGQETQYF. The CDR3 DNA reads as TGTGCCAGCAGTGAAAGGGGTGGCCAGGAGACCCAGTACTTC.

The sample holds a few counts of this clonotype. This sequence joins TRBV20-1 and TRBJ1-2; weak D call: TRBD1 (5 bases). The CDR3 length is 12 residues. Germline loops: CDR1 DFQATT, CDR2 SNEGSKA (reference sequence). V lost 1 base to trimming and J lost 8 bases, with 11 bases between them. CDR3 sequence: CSARGGVQGYTF. CDR3 nucleotide sequence: TGCAGTGCTAGAGGGGGGGTGCAAGGCTACACCTTC.

This clonotype has ten or more counts. V usage is TRBV7-2 and J usage is TRBJ2-3; possible D gene TRBD2, 7 bases. Germline loops: CDR1 SGHTA, CDR2 FQGNSA. V dropped 6 bases and J dropped 4 bases, with 17 bases sitting between them. This CDR3 has 15 residues. As DNA, the CDR3 is TGTGCCAGCAGTACAAAGGGGGGGGCCCCAGATACGCAGTATTTT. Translation gives CASSTKGGAPDTQYF.

The chain links TRBV7-6 to TRBJ2-2; D gene uncertain. The CDR3 covers 12 residues. Germline V gene data show CDR1 as SGHVS and CDR2 as FNYEAQ. The V end was cut by 5 bases, the J end by 4 bases, with 5 bases between. This chain's CDR3 is CASSQFTGELFF. The CDR3 coding sequence is TGTGCCAGCAGCCAGTTCACCGGGGAGCTGTTTTTT.

The chain combines TRBV6-1 with TRBJ1-1; D perhaps matches TRBD1 (5 bases). Germline-derived CDR1 and CDR2 are MNHNS and SASEGT. The V end lost 6 bases, the J end lost 6 bases, and 17 bases lay between the germline ends. The CDR3 has 14 amino acids. The CDR3 DNA reads TGTGCCAGCAGCACTCGACGGGGGGACGCTGAAGCTTTCTTT. As protein: CASSTRRGDAEAFF.

This clonotype was recorded a few times. The rearrangement links TRBV4-1 to TRBJ1-2, with 7 bases lining up with TRBD1. The V gene's germline CDR1 is MGHRA and CDR2 YSYEKL. The CDR3 consists of 12 residues. With V trimmed by 3 bases and J by 14 bases, 9 bases remained unmatched. The CDR3 region has the DNA TGCGCCAGCAGCCATTCCGGACAGGTTCGGACCTTC. Protein: CASSHSGQVRTF.

This clonotype has only a few counts. The rearrangement joins TRBV20-1 to TRBJ1-2; D might be TRBD1 (6 bases). CDR1 and CDR2 from the germline V gene are DFQATT and SNEGSKA (reference sequence). Trimming took 5 bases from V and 7 from J, leaving 11 bases between them. CDR3 length: 11 amino acids. The CDR3 loop reads CSASGVRGYTF. CDR3 nucleotides: TGCAGTGCTTCAGGGGTTCGTGGCTACACCTTC.

At least ten counts were recorded for this clonotype. The CDR3: CASSPGTGYEQYF. The DNA of the CDR3 is TGTGCCAGCAGCCCCGGGACAGGGTACGAGCAGTACTTC. This chain links TRBV7-2 with TRBJ2-7, with TRBD1 matching over 9 bases. V lost 5 bases, J lost 4 bases, and 3 bases stayed unmatched. Germline V gives CDR1 SGHTA, CDR2 FQGNSA. The CDR3 contains 13 residues.